This T cell receptor (beta chain) was identified during a study of blood T cell repertoires in COVID-19. As for the study in general: Researchers got acute and convalescent COVID-19 samples from the United States, Italy and Spain. Sources were T cells, B-cell-depleted T cells, or PBMCs; the material itself was cDNA or gDNA.

Points on this clone: A read error may account for a junction end that differs from germline.

Germline CDR1 SGHRS, CDR2 YFSETQ. The CDR3 contains 18 residues. Original analysis: Reference gene primer amplification gave nucleated cell count estimates. TCRdb's copy holds only in-frame clones and misses some; the assay was immunoSEQ multiplex PCR. V, J and clone size reflect that table, while D and trimming were determined from the DNA. The repertoire holds fewer than 70,000 clones, with more than 80% as singletons. This rearrangement joins TRBV5-1 to TRBJ2-1; 14 bases align to TRBD2. Material: peripheral blood. The source of this sequence is a man aged 50 to 60 with acute or convalescent COVID-19. The CDR3 DNA sequence: TGCGCCAACAGCCGGACTAGCGGGAGGCCCGCGCTACATAATGAGCAGTTCTTC. Translation gives CANSRTSGRPALHNEQFF.